Below, 24 T cell receptor beta chains from the same sample are listed, as sequenced in a study of immune heterogeneity within non-small cell lung tumors. Template was bulk tumor genomic DNA, approximately 560 ng per sample. Surgery yielded several widely spaced biopsies per primary tumor. Curative surgical treatment was performed in patients who had newly diagnosed, untreated non-small cell lung cancer. Amplification of TCR beta CDR3 was performed by multiplex PCR with 32 V and 13 J primers. TCRdb re-called the multiplex PCR reads through MiXCR, storing one row per CDR3 protein. The sample consists of around 15,000 distinct CDR3 sequences, around 28% of them appearing once. The sequenced material came from lung tumor tissue. The source is a man aged 35-49 years with non-small cell lung cancer.

This clonotype has just a few counts. The chain employs TRBV2 and TRBJ2-5; D ambiguous. This CDR3 spans 11 amino acids. Per the germline V gene, CDR1 is SNHLY and CDR2 is FYNNEI. V was pared by 6 bases and J by 2 bases, with 4 bases between. The chain's CDR3 is CASSLQETQYF. CDR3 bases: TGTGCCAGCAGCTTGCAAGAGACCCAGTACTTC.

This clonotype has a count of ten or more. The chain has TRBV3-1 and TRBJ2-2; 9 bases are shared with TRBD2. This CDR3 has 16 amino acids. The germline V gene has CDR1 LGHDT and CDR2 YNNKEL (reference sequence). V trimming: 1 base; J trimming: 5 bases; junction bases outside the gene matches: 5. CDR3 loop: CASSQGAGGKTGELFF. In DNA, the CDR3 is TGTGCCAGCAGCCAAGGAGCGGGAGGAAAAACCGGGGAGCTGTTTTTT.

This clonotype is labeled as medium-sized. V and J are TRBV19 and TRBJ1-3; maybe TRBD1 (5 bases). Trimming stripped 7 bases from V and 4 bases from J, with 14 bases between. The CDR3 is made up of 14 amino acids. Looked up from germline, CDR1 is LNHDA and CDR2 is SQIVND (reference sequence). CDR3 protein: CASTGHSVGNTIYF. The DNA of the CDR3 is TGTGCCAGTACCGGACATTCAGTCGGAAACACCATATATTTT. Full variable domain (outside the CDR3, taken from reference TRBV19 and TRBJ1-3): DGGITQSPKYLFRKEGQNVTLSCEQNLNHDAMYWYRQDPGQGLRLIYYSQIVNDFQKGDIAEGYSVSREKKESFPLTVTSAQKNPTAFYLCASTGHSVGNTIYFGEGSWLTVV.

The sample holds a few counts of this clonotype. The V gene is TRBV5-1, the J gene TRBJ2-1; 7 nucleotides match TRBD2. Germline V gene data show CDR1 as SGHRS and CDR2 as YFSETQ. Trimming removed 4 bases from V and 7 bases from J; junction bases left unmatched: 11. The CDR3 contains 15 residues. The CDR3 reads CASSPDGGSGNEQFF. In nucleotides, the CDR3 is TGCGCCAGCAGCCCGGACGGGGGGAGTGGGAATGAGCAGTTCTTC.

On this clonotype itself: Being one base from a much bigger clone, this may be a read error. The rearrangement uses TRBV20-1 and TRBJ2-7; D remains unclear. Trimming took off 0 bases at V and 6 bases at J, with 15 bases between the two ends. The germline V gene encodes CDR1 DFQATT and CDR2 SNEGSKA (reference sequence). CDR3 size: 14 residues. CDR3 region: CSAREPEQMGEQYF. The CDR3 nucleotides are TGCAGTGCTAGAGAACCAGAGCAAATGGGCGAGCAGTACTTC.

Turning to this clonotype: A much larger clone differs from this one at a single base, so this may be a read error. The rearrangement joins TRBV11-3 to TRBJ2-7; D tentatively fits TRBD1 or TRBD2 (5 bases each). The V end lost 7 bases, the J end lost 1 base, and 14 bases lay between the germline ends. Germline CDR1 SGHNT, CDR2 YENEEA. This CDR3 region has 14 residues. CDR3 protein: CASIPGPKSYEQYF. In DNA form, the CDR3 reads TGTGCCAGCATCCCGGGGCCGAAATCCTACGAGCAGTACTTC. The full variable domain, in which reference TRBV11-3 and TRBJ2-7 provide the parts outside the CDR3, is EAGVVQSPRYKIIEKKQPVAFWCNPISGHNTLYWYLQNLGQGPELLIRYENEEAVDDSQLPKDRFSAERLKGVDSTLKIQPAELGDSAVYLCASIPGPKSYEQYFGPGTRLTVT.

Note on this clonotype: Since a much larger clone is just one base distant, this may be a read error. V and J are TRBV27 and TRBJ1-2, with 9 positions matching TRBD1. In germline, CDR1 is MNHEY, CDR2 SMNVEV (reference sequence). The CDR3 has 15 residues. Here the CDR3 DNA reads TGTGCCAACAGTTTGACAGGGGGTCCCCTCTATGGCTACACCTTC. Protein sequence: CANSLTGGPLYGYTF.

This clonotype is classed as medium-sized. The chain is built from TRBV27 and TRBJ2-1, with 13 bases that match TRBD2. CDR1 is MNHEY, CDR2 SMNVEV, per germline (reference sequence). This CDR3 spans 15 amino acids. The trim removed 2 bases at V and 9 bases at J, leaving 4 bases unmatched. CDR3 in DNA: TGTGCCAGCAGTTTAACTAGCGGGAGGGCGTCTGAGCAGTTCTTC. Protein sequence: CASSLTSGRASEQFF.

On this clonotype: A clone one base away is much larger, so this may be a read error. V usage is TRBV30 and J usage is TRBJ1-3; 10 positions agree with TRBD1. The CDR3 consists of 12 residues. Germline-derived CDR1 and CDR2 are GTSNPN and SVGIG (reference sequence). CDR3 DNA sequence: TGTGCCGTGGGACAGGGGAGAAACACCATACATTTT. It specifies CAVGQGRNTIHF.

This clonotype showed up many times. The CDR3 DNA sequence: TGTGCCAGCAGCCCCACCACCGCTCGTGGCTACACCTTC. It specifies CASSPTTARGYTF. The gene calls are TRBV7-2 and TRBJ1-2; no clear D. Germline CDR1 SGHTA, CDR2 FQGNSA. CDR3 length: 13 residues. V was cut by 5 bases and J by 7 bases, with 14 bases left in between.

Relative to its sample, this clonotype is medium-sized. V is TRBV27 and J is TRBJ2-7; 10 nucleotides align to TRBD1. In germline, CDR1 is MNHEY, CDR2 SMNVEV (reference sequence). CDR3 length: 13 amino acids. Trimming cost V 7 bases and J 3 bases; bases outside gene matches: 3. The CDR3 reads CASTGTGDYEQYF. The CDR3 nucleotides are TGTGCCAGCACCGGGACAGGGGACTACGAGCAGTACTTC.

About this clonotype: Possible read error: a much larger clone is one base away. The chain joins TRBV29-1 to TRBJ2-1; D assignment may be TRBD1 or TRBD2 (5 bases each). Germline assignment: CDR1 SQVTM and CDR2 ANQGSEA. Trimming shortened V by 7 bases and J by 7 bases, and 20 bases separated the two germline ends. CDR3 length equals 14 residues. CDR3 amino acids: CSAHSGGGANEQFF. The CDR3 coding sequence is TGCAGCGCCCACTCCGGTGGGGGAGCAAATGAGCAGTTCTTC.

V usage is TRBV4-2 and J usage is TRBJ1-2, with D possibly matching TRBD1 (6 bases). Trimming left V 0 bases short and J 4 bases short, with 15 bases between. Germline CDR1 LGHNA, CDR2 YNFKEQ. CDR3 length equals 16 residues. The CDR3 region has the DNA TGTGCCAGCAGCCAAGAGTTGAGGCCAGGGGTCTATGGCTACACCTTC. This translates into CASSQELRPGVYGYTF.

The rearrangement joins TRBV6-1 to TRBJ1-1; no reliable D call. The CDR3 covers 13 residues. The germline V gene encodes CDR1 MNHNS and CDR2 SASEGT. Trimming shortened V by 4 bases and J by 2 bases, and 8 bases separated the two germline ends. CDR3 sequence: CASSVTGNTEAFF. The CDR3 DNA sequence: TGTGCCAGCAGTGTAACGGGCAACACTGAAGCTTTCTTT.

About this clonotype itself: A much larger clonotype is one base distant, so this may be a read error. The gene calls are TRBV24-1 and TRBJ2-5; 10 bases fit TRBD1. This CDR3 is 18 amino acids long. Germline V gives CDR1 KGHDR, CDR2 SFDVKD. For the CDR3, the DNA is TGTGCCACCAGTGATAGAGCCGCGACAGGGGGCTTGGAAGAGACCGAGTACTTC. Translating gives CATSDRAATGGLEETEYF.

This clonotype is labeled medium-sized. The chain links TRBV12-3 or TRBV12-4 to TRBJ1-6; TRBD1 is a possible D gene (5 bases). This CDR3 contains 11 residues. V was clipped by 1 base and J by 16 bases, with 8 bases between them. CDR3: CASSLGQLLHF. The CDR3 nucleotides are TGTGCCAGCAGTTTAGGACAGCTTCTCCACTTT.

This clonotype was seen a handful of times. The rearrangement uses TRBV30 and TRBJ1-1, with TRBD1 matching over 7 bases. Germline lookup yields CDR1 GTSNPN and CDR2 SVGIG (reference sequence). The CDR3 is 12 residues long. The V gene end was trimmed by 2 bases and the J gene end by 10 bases; junction bases not matched to a gene: 7. CDR3 DNA: TGTGCCTGGAGTACCAAACAGGGGAGAGCTTTCTTT. This gives the protein CAWSTKQGRAFF.

The rearrangement joins TRBV4-3 to TRBJ2-3; possibly TRBD2 for D (6 bases). From germline, CDR1 is LGHNA and CDR2 YSLEER. This CDR3 comprises 16 residues. Trimming pared 0 bases from V and 2 bases from J, leaving 12 bases between. The chain's CDR3 is CASSQDSASATDTQYF. For the CDR3, the DNA is TGCGCCAGCAGCCAAGATTCAGCTAGCGCCACAGATACGCAGTATTTT.

This clonotype is categorized as medium-sized. The V call is TRBV19, the J call TRBJ2-1; 10 nucleotides match TRBD2. This CDR3 region has 16 residues. Germline loops: CDR1 LNHDA, CDR2 SQIVND (reference sequence). V shed 7 bases, J shed 2 bases, and the junction held 8 bases outside the gene matches. The chain's CDR3 is CASKKREGQTYNEQFF. CDR3 bases: TGTGCCAGTAAAAAGCGGGAGGGCCAAACCTACAATGAGCAGTTCTTC.

This clonotype has ten or more counts. This chain joins TRBV7-2 and TRBJ1-1, with D uncertain. Germline V gene sequence: CDR1 SGHTA, CDR2 FQGNSA. CDR3 length equals 14 residues. V lost 4 bases and J lost 4, with 13 bases in between. The DNA of the CDR3 is TGTGCCAGCAGCTGGGCCGGTGTGGGCACTGAAGCTTTCTTT. Translated, it gives CASSWAGVGTEAFF.

In regard to this clonotype: It is unclear where the CDR3 begins or ends on the DNA, so no DNA is shown, and the CDR3 is as TCRdb lists it. J is TRBJ2-5 and V is TRBV12-5; the table names TRBD2, a call not compared with the DNA. Counting both end residues, the CDR3 totals 17 amino acids. Germline lookup yields CDR1 LGHNT and CDR2 FRNRAP. The CDR3 is CASGLGMGLANQETQYF.

Points on this clonotype: A much more abundant neighbour one base away suggests this may be a read error. The chain recombines TRBV7-2 with TRBJ1-6; D may be TRBD1 (5 bases). Germline CDR1 reads SGHTA; CDR2 reads FQGNSA. The CDR3 contains 18 residues. The CDR3 sequence is CASSFRSQGTTGNSHLHF. CDR3 in DNA: TGTGCCAGCAGCTTCAGAAGTCAGGGAACGACGGGGAATTCACACCTCCACTTT.

This clonotype was observed many times. The rearrangement uses TRBV7-2 and TRBJ2-7, with TRBD2 identical over 13 bases. This CDR3 comprises 15 residues. Germline V lookup: CDR1 SGHTA, CDR2 FQGNSA. Trimming cost V 6 bases and J 4 bases; bases outside gene matches: 6. CDR3 in amino acids: CASSRTSGSQYEQYF. The CDR3 DNA sequence: TGTGCCAGCAGTCGGACTAGCGGGAGCCAATACGAGCAGTACTTC.

This clonotype is labeled as medium-sized. V is TRBV27 and J is TRBJ2-7; D is possibly TRBD2 (5 bases). V lost 8 bases and J lost 4, with 15 bases in between. In germline, CDR1 is MNHEY, CDR2 SMNVEV (reference sequence). The CDR3 runs to 13 residues. The CDR3 nucleotides read TGTGCCAGCGGTCGCGGGTATCGGTACGAGCAGTACTTC. Protein sequence: CASGRGYRYEQYF.